This TCR beta chain was found in a study of beta chain features in type 1 diabetes. Findings and caveats of the study: In all four CD4+ subsets, TCRB CDR3 length was significantly, moderately reduced in type 1 diabetes. Cells with high TCR expression could be over-represented by cDNA sequencing.

A note on this clone: The antigen remains unidentified.

The CDR3 contains 15 residues. V was trimmed by 0 bases and J by 1 base, leaving 9 bases between them. Germline values: CDR1 SGHVS, CDR2 FQNEAQ. Reverse transcription of all isolated RNA meant that expressed TCRB transcripts were sequenced. The protocol was immunoSEQ multiplex PCR, while the TCRdb copy is restricted to in-frame clones and leaves out a portion. This table holds roughly 180,000 clones, 6.5% to 9.5% found once. V gene TRBV7-8 combines with J gene TRBJ1-1; D is ambiguous. The sequencing input was central memory CD4+ T cells from blood. The sequence was collected from a woman aged 40 to 49 with type 1 diabetes. CDR3 in amino acids: CASSLAAVRNTEAFF. In DNA, the CDR3 is TGTGCCAGCAGCTTAGCGGCAGTAAGGAACACTGAAGCTTTCTTT.